In its sample, the clone carrying this T cell receptor (beta chain) was seen once. This record belongs to a study of blood T cell repertoires in COVID-19. For the study at large: T cells, B-cell-depleted T cells, or PBMCs provided the cDNA or gDNA that served as material.

This CDR3 is 18 amino acids long. CDR1 is SGHDT, CDR2 YYEEEE, per germline. V was cut by 0 bases and J by 2 bases, with 15 bases left in between. Original methodology: Estimation of nucleated cell counts relied on the amplification of reference gene primers. Data came from immunoSEQ multiplex PCR; TCRdb stores just in-frame clones and leaves some out. V and J calls and clone size are those listed in that table; D and trimming were worked out from the DNA. Of over 300,000 clones in the sample, over 75% were seen once. The V gene is TRBV5-6, the J gene TRBJ2-6; possible D gene TRBD1, 7 bases. The sample taken for sequencing was PBMCs or T cells enriched from blood (not recorded which). The receptor comes from a woman aged 30 to 39 with acute COVID-19. The CDR3 DNA is TGTGCCAGCAGCTTGGCCGCCAGGGGGGTCCCTGGGGCCAACGTCCTGACTTTC. This sequence encodes CASSLAARGVPGANVLTF.